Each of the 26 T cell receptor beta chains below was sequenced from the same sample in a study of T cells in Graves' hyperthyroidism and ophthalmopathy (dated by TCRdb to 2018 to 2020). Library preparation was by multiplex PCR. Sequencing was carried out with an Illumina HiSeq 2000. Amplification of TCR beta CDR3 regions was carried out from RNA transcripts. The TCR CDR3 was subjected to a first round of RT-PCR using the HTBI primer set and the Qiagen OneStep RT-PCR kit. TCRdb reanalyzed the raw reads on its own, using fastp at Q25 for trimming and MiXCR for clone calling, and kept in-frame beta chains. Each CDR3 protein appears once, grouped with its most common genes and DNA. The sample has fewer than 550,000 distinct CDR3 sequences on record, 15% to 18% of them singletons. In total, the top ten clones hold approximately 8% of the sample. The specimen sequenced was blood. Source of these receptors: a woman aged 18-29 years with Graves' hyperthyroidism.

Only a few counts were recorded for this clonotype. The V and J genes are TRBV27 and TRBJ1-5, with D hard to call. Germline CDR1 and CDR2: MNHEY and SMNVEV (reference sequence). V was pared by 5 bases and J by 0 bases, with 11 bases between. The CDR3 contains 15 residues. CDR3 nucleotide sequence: TGTGCCAGCAGTCCCACGATATATAGCAATCAGCCCCAGCATTTT. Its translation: CASSPTIYSNQPQHF.

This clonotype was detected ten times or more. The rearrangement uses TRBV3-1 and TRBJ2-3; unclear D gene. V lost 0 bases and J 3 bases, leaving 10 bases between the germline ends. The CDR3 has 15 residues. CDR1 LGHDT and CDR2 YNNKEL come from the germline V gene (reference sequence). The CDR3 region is CASSQENLLTDTQYF. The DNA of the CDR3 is TGTGCCAGCAGCCAAGAAAACCTACTGACAGATACGCAGTATTTT.

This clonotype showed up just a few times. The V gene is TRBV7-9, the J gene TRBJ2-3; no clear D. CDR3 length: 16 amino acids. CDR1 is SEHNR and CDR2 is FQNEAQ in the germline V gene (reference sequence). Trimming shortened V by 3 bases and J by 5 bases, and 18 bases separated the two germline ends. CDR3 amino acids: CASSLVVALRVDTQYF. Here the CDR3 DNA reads TGTGCCAGCAGCTTGGTCGTGGCTCTCCGAGTAGATACGCAGTATTTT.

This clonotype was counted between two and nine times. The CDR3 sequence: CASSLTGGGGNQPQHF. The CDR3 coding sequence is TGTGCCAGCAGCCTCACAGGGGGCGGGGGCAATCAGCCCCAGCATTTT. V gene TRBV6-1 combines with J gene TRBJ1-5, with 9 nucleotides matching TRBD1. The germline gives CDR1 MNHNS, CDR2 SASEGT. The V and J ends lost 6 bases and 2 bases, in that order; junction bases with no gene match: 8. This CDR3 comprises 16 residues.

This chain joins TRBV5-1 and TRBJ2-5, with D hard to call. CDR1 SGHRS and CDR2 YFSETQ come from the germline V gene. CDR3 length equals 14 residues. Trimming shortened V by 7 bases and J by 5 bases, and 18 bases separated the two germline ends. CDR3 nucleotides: TGCGCCAGCCGCCCGGTTACAACTCACGAGACCCAGTACTTC. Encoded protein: CASRPVTTHETQYF.

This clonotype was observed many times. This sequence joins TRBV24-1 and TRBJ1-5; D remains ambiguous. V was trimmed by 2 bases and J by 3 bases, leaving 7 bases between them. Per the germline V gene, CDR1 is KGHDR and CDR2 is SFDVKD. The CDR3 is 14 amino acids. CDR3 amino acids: CATSDWTVNQPQHF. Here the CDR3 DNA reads TGTGCCACCAGTGATTGGACGGTCAATCAGCCCCAGCATTTT.

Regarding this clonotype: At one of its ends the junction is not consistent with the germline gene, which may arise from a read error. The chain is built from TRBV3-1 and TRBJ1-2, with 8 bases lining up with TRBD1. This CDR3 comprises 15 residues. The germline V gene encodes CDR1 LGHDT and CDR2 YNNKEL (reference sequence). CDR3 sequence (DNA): TGTGTCAGCAGCCCAGGGACAGGTGGTGGCTATGGCTACACCTTC. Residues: CVSSPGTGGGYGYTF.

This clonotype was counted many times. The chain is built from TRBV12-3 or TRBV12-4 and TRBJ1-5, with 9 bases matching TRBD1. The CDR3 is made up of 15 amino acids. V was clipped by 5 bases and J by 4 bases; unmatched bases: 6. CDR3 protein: CASSTDRGGNQPQHF. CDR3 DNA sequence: TGTGCCAGCAGTACGGACAGGGGAGGAAATCAGCCCCAGCATTTT.

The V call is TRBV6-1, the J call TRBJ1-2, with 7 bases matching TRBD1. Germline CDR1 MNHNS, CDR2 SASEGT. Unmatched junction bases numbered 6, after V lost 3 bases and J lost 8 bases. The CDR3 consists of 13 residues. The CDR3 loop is CASSDLLGGGYTF. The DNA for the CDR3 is TGTGCCAGCAGTGACCTCTTAGGGGGCGGCTACACCTTC.

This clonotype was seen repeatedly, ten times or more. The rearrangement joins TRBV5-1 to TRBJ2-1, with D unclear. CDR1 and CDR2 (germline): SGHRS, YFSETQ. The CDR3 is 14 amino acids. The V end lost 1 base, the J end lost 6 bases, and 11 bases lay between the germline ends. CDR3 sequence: CASSLPSTANEQFF. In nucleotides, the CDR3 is TGCGCCAGCAGCTTGCCATCCACCGCCAATGAGCAGTTCTTC.

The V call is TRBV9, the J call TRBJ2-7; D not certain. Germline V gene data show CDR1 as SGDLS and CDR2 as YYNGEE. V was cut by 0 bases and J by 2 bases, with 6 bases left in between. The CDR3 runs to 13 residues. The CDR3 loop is CASSVGNPYEQYF. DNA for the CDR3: TGTGCCAGCAGCGTAGGGAACCCCTACGAGCAGTACTTC.

CDR3 sequence (DNA): TGTGCCAGCAGTGCTCCCGGGACTAGCGGATTCTACGAGCAGTACTTC. Translation: CASSAPGTSGFYEQYF. The chain combines TRBV6-2 or TRBV6-3 with TRBJ2-7; TRBD2 agrees at 11 bases. Germline trimming cut 5 bases from V and 3 bases from J; bases unmatched to any gene: 9. Germline V gene lookup returns CDR1 MNHEY and CDR2 SVGEGT. This CDR3 comprises 16 residues.

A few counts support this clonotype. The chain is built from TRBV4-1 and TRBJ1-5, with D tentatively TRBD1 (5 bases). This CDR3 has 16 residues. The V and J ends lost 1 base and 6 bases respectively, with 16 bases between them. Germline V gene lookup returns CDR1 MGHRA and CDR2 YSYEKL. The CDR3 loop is CASSQVLQGKSQPQHF. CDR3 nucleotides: TGCGCCAGCAGCCAAGTTCTGCAGGGAAAAAGTCAGCCCCAGCATTTT.

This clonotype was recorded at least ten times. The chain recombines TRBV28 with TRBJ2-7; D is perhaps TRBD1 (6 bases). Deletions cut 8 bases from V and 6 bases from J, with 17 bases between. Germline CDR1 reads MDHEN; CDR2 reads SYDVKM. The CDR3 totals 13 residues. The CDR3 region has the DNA TGTGCCAGCGGAACAGGGCCCCTCGGCGAGCAGTACTTC. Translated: CASGTGPLGEQYF.

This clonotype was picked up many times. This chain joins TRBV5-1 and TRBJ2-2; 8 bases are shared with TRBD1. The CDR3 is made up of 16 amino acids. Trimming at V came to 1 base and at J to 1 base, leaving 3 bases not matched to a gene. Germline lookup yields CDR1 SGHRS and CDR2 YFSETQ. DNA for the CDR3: TGCGCCAGCAGCTTGCAGGGGGCGCAGAACACCGGGGAGCTGTTTTTT. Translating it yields CASSLQGAQNTGELFF.

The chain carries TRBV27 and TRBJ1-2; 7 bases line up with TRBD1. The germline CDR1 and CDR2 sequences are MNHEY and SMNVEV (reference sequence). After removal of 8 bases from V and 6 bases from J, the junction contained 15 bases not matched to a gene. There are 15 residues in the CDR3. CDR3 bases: TGTGCCAGCGGCGCCGGGTGGCAGGGGGGTGATGGCTACACCTTC. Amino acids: CASGAGWQGGDGYTF.

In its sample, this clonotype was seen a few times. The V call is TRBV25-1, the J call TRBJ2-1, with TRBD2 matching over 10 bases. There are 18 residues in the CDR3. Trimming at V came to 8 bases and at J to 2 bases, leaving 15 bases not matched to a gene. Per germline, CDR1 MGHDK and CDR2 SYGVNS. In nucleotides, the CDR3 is TGTGCCAGCGAGGGACTAGCGCCGAGTCGGATGGCCTACAATGAGCAGTTCTTC. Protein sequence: CASEGLAPSRMAYNEQFF. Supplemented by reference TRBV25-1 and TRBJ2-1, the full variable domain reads EADIYQTPRYLVIGTGKKITLECSQTMGHDKMYWYQQDPGMELHLIHYSYGVNSTEKGDLSSESTVSRIRTEHFPLTLESARPSHTSQYLCASEGLAPSRMAYNEQFFGPGTRLTVL.

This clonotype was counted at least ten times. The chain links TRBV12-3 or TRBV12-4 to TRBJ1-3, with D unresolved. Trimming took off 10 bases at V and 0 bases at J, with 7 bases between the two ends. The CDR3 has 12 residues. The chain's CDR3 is CATSGSGNTIYF. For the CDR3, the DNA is TGTGCCACCTCGGGCTCTGGAAACACCATATATTTT.

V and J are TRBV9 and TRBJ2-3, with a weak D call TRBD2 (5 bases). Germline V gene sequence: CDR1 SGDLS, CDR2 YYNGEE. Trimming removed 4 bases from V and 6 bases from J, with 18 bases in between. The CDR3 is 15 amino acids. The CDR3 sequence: CASSPRTAIADTQYF. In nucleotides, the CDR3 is TGTGCCAGCAGCCCTCGGACGGCAATAGCGGATACGCAGTATTTT.

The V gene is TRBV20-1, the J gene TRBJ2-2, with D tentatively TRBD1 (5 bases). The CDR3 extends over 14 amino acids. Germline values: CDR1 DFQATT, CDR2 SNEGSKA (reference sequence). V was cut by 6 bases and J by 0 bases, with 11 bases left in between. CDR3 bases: TGCAGTGCCCTGACGACAGCGAACACCGGGGAGCTGTTTTTT. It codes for CSALTTANTGELFF.

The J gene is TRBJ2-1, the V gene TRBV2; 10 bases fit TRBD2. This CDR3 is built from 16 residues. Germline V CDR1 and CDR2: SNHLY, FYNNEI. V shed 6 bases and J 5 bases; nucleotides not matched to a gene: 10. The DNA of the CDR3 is TGTGCCAGCAGCCAACCGGGACTAGCGCTAGACAATGAGCAGTTCTTC. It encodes CASSQPGLALDNEQFF.

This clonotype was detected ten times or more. CDR3 coding DNA: TGTGCCAGCAGCCTAGTTCGACTAGCGGTTTACAATGAGCAGTTCTTC. Translating it yields CASSLVRLAVYNEQFF. The V and J genes are TRBV7-2 and TRBJ2-1; 9 bases match TRBD2. The CDR3 is 16 residues long. Germline values: CDR1 SGHTA, CDR2 FQGNSA. The V segment lost 5 bases and the J segment 4 bases; nucleotides outside the gene matches: 9.

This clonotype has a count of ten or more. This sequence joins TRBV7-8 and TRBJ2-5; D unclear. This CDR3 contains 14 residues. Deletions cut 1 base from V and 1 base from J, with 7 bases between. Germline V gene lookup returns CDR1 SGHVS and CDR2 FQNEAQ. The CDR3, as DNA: TGTGCCAGCAGCTTAGTGAGCATCCAAGAGACCCAGTACTTC. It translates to CASSLVSIQETQYF.

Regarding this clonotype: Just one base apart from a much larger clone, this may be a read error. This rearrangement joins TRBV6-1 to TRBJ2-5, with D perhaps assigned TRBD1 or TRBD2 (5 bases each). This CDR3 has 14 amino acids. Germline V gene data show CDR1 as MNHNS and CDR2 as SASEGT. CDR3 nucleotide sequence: TGTGCCAGCAGCAGGGACGCCCACCAAGAGGCCCAGTACTTC. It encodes CASSRDAHQEAQYF.

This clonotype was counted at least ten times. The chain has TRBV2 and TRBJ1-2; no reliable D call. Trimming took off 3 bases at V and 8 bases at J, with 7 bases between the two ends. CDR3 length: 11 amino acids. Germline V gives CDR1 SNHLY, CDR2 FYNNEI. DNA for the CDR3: TGTGCCAGCAGTGAGGCAAGGGGCTACACCTTC. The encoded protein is CASSEARGYTF.

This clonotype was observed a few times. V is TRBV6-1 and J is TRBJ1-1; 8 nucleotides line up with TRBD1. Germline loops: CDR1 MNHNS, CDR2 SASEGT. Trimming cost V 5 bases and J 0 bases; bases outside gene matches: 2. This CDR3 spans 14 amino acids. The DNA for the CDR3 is TGTGCCAGCAGTTCAGGGGGCTTGAACACTGAAGCTTTCTTT. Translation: CASSSGGLNTEAFF.